What follows are 15 T cell receptor beta chains derived from one specimen sequenced in a study of PD-L1 blockade in urothelial cancer. This sample's time point: pretreatment peripheral blood. Profiling relied on immunoSEQ multiplex PCR, and the TCRdb table lists in-frame clones only, not all of them. The sample has tens of thousands of clones, approximately 87% seen once; the top ten hold less than 20%. The material was PBMCs, obtained around atezolizumab (anti-PD-L1) treatment. These receptors came from a man aged 60 to 75 with urothelial cancer.

This clone showed up just once. The chain recombines TRBV6-5 with TRBJ2-7; 10 bases are shared with TRBD1. Germline V gene sequence: CDR1 MNHEY, CDR2 SVGAGI. The trim removed 5 bases at V and 3 bases at J, leaving 4 bases unmatched. The CDR3 is 14 residues long. The chain's CDR3 is CASSRQGAVYEQYF. The CDR3, as DNA: TGTGCCAGCAGTAGACAGGGGGCTGTCTACGAGCAGTACTTC.

This clone came up a few times. V gene TRBV5-1 combines with J gene TRBJ2-3; the match to TRBD2 covers 8 bases. Trimming at V came to 5 bases and at J to 4 bases, leaving 6 bases not matched to a gene. The germline CDR1 and CDR2 sequences are SGHRS and YFSETQ. The CDR3 totals 14 residues. The CDR3 nucleotides read TGCGCCAGCAGACTAGCGGTGAGGGCAGATACGCAGTATTTT. Translating it yields CASRLAVRADTQYF.

The V and J genes are TRBV18 and TRBJ2-5; TRBD2 matches 10 bases. The germline gives CDR1 KGHSH, CDR2 LQKENI. J was trimmed by 2 bases and V by 3 bases; bases with no gene match: 3. This CDR3 contains 15 residues. The CDR3 sequence is CASSPQREGQETQYF. The CDR3 region has the DNA TGTGCCAGCTCACCCCAGCGGGAGGGTCAAGAGACCCAGTACTTC.

The sample holds a few counts of this clone. The chain has TRBV2 and TRBJ2-5; tentative D call: TRBD2 (6 bases). Germline V gene lookup returns CDR1 SNHLY and CDR2 FYNNEI. The CDR3 runs 13 residues. V was cut by 9 bases and J by 4 bases, with 15 bases left in between. The chain's CDR3 is CASGVQGGETQYF. In nucleotides, the CDR3 is TGTGCCAGTGGTGTTCAGGGAGGAGAGACCCAGTACTTC.

In its sample, this clone was seen once. The genes are TRBV5-1 and TRBJ2-3; TRBD1 is a possible D gene (5 bases). Germline V lookup: CDR1 SGHRS, CDR2 YFSETQ. This CDR3 spans 14 amino acids. V was clipped by 3 bases and J by 7 bases, with 15 bases between them. The CDR3 nucleotides read TGCGCCAGCAGCTCCCCAAACCAGGGATATACGCAGTATTTT. The encoded protein is CASSSPNQGYTQYF.

This chain links TRBV30 with TRBJ1-2; 8 bases are a match to TRBD1. V lost 5 bases, J lost 7 bases, and 9 bases stayed unmatched. CDR3 length equals 13 residues. Per germline, CDR1 GTSNPN and CDR2 SVGIG (reference sequence). CDR3 bases: TGTGCCTGGTTGGGACAGGAGGGTCTTGGCTACACCTTC. This encodes CAWLGQEGLGYTF.

V gene TRBV6-1 combines with J gene TRBJ1-1; D not certain. CDR3 length: 11 amino acids. V dropped 3 bases and J dropped 7 bases, with 6 bases sitting between them. Germline CDR1 and CDR2: MNHNS and SASEGT. CDR3 in DNA: TGTGCCAGCAGTGAGCCAGGTGAAGCTTTCTTT. Protein: CASSEPGEAFF.

This chain joins TRBV5-1 and TRBJ2-5; no clear D gene. The CDR3 has 13 residues. V was cut by 4 bases and J by 1 base, with 8 bases left in between. Per the germline V gene, CDR1 is SGHRS and CDR2 is YFSETQ. The CDR3 sequence: CASSPDIQETQYF. CDR3 nucleotide sequence: TGCGCCAGCAGCCCCGACATCCAAGAGACCCAGTACTTC.

This chain links TRBV7-8 with TRBJ1-1, with a tentative D call TRBD1 (6 bases). Germline-derived CDR1 and CDR2 are SGHVS and FQNEAQ. V lost 3 bases to trimming and J lost 4 bases, with 12 bases between them. This CDR3 contains 14 residues. CDR3 protein: CASSFRGRGTEAFF. DNA for the CDR3: TGTGCCAGCAGCTTCAGGGGTCGGGGCACTGAAGCTTTCTTT.

The chain joins TRBV25-1 to TRBJ2-1, with 10 bases identical to TRBD2. Germline V gives CDR1 MGHDK, CDR2 SYGVNS. The CDR3 runs to 16 residues. The J segment lost 5 bases and the V segment lost 3 bases, leaving 7 bases of the junction unmatched. The CDR3 reads CASSEIGLAVNNEQFF. The DNA of the CDR3 is TGTGCCAGCAGTGAGATCGGACTAGCGGTCAACAATGAGCAGTTCTTC.

This clone was recorded once. The V gene is TRBV4-2, the J gene TRBJ2-1; the match to TRBD2 covers 8 bases. This CDR3 contains 17 residues. Germline V CDR1 and CDR2: LGHNA, YNFKEQ. V lost 3 bases, J lost 7 bases, and 14 bases stayed unmatched. Written as DNA, the CDR3 is TGTGCCAGCAGCCAGACACCGGGGGCGGGAGGCCCGAATGAGCAGTTCTTC. Residues: CASSQTPGAGGPNEQFF.

The V call is TRBV7-2, the J call TRBJ1-1; D is possibly TRBD1 (5 bases). The ends were cut back, 5 bases at V and 4 bases at J, with 20 bases in the middle. Germline V gene lookup returns CDR1 SGHTA and CDR2 FQGNSA. The CDR3 loop spans 16 amino acids. CDR3 loop: CASSPGTGVGSTEAFF. CDR3 DNA sequence: TGTGCCAGCAGCCCCGGGACTGGAGTAGGGAGCACTGAAGCTTTCTTT.

The chain is built from TRBV2 and TRBJ1-3, with D maybe TRBD1 (6 bases). V was clipped by 6 bases and J by 1 base, with 10 bases between them. The CDR3 is 14 amino acids. Germline V lookup: CDR1 SNHLY, CDR2 FYNNEI. The CDR3 DNA reads as TGTGCCAGCAGCGCACAGGGTTCTGGAAACACCATATATTTT. Protein: CASSAQGSGNTIYF.

The chain carries TRBV10-3 and TRBJ1-4, with 11 bases identical to TRBD1. Germline CDR1 and CDR2: ENHRY and SYGVKD. The CDR3 has 16 amino acids. V lost 5 bases to trimming and J lost 5 bases; unmatched junction nucleotides: 7. The CDR3 is CAISRDRGSLNEKLFF. CDR3 in DNA: TGTGCCATCAGTCGGGACAGGGGGTCTCTAAATGAAAAACTGTTTTTT.

The chain recombines TRBV11-2 with TRBJ2-7, with D perhaps TRBD2 (6 bases). Germline CDR1 SGHAT, CDR2 FQNNGV. V lost 0 bases to trimming and J lost 7 bases, with 25 bases between them. This CDR3 region has 18 residues. The CDR3 nucleotides read TGTGCCAGCAGCTTAGATTTCAGACCGACGGGCTCTCGGGGGGAGCAGTACTTC. This gives the protein CASSLDFRPTGSRGEQYF.